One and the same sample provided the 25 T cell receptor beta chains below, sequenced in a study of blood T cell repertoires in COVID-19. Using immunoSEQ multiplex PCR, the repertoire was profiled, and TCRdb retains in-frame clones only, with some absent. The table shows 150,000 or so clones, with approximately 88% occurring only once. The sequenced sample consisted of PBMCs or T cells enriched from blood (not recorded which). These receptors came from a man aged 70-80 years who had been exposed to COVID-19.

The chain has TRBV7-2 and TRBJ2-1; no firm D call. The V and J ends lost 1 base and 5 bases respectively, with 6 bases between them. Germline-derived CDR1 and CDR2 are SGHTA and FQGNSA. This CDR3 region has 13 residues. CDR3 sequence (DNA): TGTGCCAGCAGCTTAGAGAGGAACAATGAGCAGTTCTTC. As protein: CASSLERNNEQFF. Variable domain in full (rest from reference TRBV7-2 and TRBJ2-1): GAGVSQSPSNKVTEKGKDVELRCDPISGHTALYWYRQSLGQGLEFLIYFQGNSAPDKSGLPSDRFSAERTGGSVSTLTIQRTQQEDSAVYLCASSLERNNEQFFGPGTRLTVL.

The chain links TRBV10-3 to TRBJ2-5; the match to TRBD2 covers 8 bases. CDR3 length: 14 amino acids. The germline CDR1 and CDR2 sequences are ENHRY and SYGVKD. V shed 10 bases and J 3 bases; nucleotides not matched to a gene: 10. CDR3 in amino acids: CATDRGLGEETQYF. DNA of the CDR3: TGTGCCACCGATAGGGGACTAGGGGAAGAGACCCAGTACTTC.

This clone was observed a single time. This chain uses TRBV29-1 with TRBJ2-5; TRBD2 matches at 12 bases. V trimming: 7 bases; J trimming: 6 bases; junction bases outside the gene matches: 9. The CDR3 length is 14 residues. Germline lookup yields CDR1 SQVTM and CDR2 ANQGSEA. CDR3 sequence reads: CSGRLAGAGQTQYF. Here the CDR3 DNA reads TGCAGCGGGCGACTAGCGGGAGCCGGGCAGACCCAGTACTTC.

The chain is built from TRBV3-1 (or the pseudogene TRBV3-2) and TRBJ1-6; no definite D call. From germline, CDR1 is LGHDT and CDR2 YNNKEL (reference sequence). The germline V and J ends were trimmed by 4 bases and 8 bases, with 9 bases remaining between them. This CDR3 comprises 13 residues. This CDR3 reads CASSRLRDSPLHF. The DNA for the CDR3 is TGTGCCAGCAGCCGGTTAAGAGATTCACCCCTCCACTTT.

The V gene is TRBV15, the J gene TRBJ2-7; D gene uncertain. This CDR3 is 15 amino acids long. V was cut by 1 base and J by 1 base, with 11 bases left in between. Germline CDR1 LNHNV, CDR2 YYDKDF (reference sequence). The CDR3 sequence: CATSRVGWRSYEQYF. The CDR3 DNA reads TGTGCCACCAGCAGAGTGGGTTGGCGGTCCTACGAGCAGTACTTC.

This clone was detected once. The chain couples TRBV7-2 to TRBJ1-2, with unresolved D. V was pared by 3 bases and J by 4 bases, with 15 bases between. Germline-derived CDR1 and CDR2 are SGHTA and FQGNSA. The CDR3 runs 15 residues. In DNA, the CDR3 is TGTGCCAGCAGCTTCATGACGGGAGACCGCTATGGCTACACCTTC. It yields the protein CASSFMTGDRYGYTF.

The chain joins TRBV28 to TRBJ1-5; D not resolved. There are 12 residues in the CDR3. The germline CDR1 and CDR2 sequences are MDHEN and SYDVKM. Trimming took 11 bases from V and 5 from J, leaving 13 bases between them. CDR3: CAGGPSYQPQHF. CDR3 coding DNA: TGTGCCGGAGGACCGTCCTATCAGCCCCAGCATTTT.

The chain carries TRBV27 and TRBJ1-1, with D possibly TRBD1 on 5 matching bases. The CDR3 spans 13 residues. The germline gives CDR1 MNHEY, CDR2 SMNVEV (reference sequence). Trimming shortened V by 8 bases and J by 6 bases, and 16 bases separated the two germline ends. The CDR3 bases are TGTGCCAGCCTCAAACGGGGCGGGGCTGAAGCTTTCTTT. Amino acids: CASLKRGGAEAFF.

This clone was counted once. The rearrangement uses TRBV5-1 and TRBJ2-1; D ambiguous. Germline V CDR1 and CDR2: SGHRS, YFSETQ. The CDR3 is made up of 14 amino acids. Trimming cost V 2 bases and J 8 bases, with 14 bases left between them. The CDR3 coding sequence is TGCGCCAGCAGCTTACTCCTCTCCAGCGATGAGCAGTTCTTC. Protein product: CASSLLLSSDEQFF.

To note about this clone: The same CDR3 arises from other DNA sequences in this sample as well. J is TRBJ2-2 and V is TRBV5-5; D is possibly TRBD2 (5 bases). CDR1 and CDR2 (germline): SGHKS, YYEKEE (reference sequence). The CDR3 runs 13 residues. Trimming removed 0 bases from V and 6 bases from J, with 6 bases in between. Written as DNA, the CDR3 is TGTGCCAGCAGCTTGGGAGGGCCCGGGGAGCTGTTTTTT. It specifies CASSLGGPGELFF.

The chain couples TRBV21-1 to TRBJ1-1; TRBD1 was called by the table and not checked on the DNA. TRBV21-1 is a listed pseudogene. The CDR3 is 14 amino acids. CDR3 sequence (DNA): TGTGCCACCAAACCGGGACACAGGAACACTGAAGCTTTCTTT. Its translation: CATKPGHRNTEAFF.

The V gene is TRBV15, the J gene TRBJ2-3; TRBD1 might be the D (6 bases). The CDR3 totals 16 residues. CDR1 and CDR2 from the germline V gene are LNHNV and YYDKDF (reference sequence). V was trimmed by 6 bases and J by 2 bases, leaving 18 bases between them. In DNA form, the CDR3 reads TGTGCCACCAGTCCGGACCAGGGGCTTACCACAGATACGCAGTATTTT. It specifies CATSPDQGLTTDTQYF.

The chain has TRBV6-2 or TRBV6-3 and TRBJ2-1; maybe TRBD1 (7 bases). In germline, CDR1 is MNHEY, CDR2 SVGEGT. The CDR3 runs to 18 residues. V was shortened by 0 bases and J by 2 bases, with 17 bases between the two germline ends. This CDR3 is CASSYSDRRDSTYNEQFF. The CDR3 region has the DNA TGTGCCAGCAGTTACTCGGACAGGCGGGACTCGACCTACAATGAGCAGTTCTTC.

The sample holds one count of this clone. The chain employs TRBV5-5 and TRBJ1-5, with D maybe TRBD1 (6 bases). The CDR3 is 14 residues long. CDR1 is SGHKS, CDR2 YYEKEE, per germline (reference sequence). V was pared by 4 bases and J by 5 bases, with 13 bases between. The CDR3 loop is CASSPQAGDQPQHF. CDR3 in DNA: TGTGCCAGCAGCCCGCAGGCAGGGGATCAGCCCCAGCATTTT. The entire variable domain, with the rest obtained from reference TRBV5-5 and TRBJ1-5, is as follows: DAGVTQSPTHLIKTRGQQVTLRCSPISGHKSVSWYQQVLGQGPQFIFQYYEKEERGRGNFPDRFSARQFPNYSSELNVNALLLGDSALYLCASSPQAGDQPQHFGDGTRLSIL.

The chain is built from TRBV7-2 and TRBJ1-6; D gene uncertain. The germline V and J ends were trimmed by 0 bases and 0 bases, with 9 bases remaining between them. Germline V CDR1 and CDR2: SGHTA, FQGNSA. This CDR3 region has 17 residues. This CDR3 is CASSLAPRDSYNSPLHF. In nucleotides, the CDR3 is TGTGCCAGCAGCTTAGCGCCTAGAGACTCCTATAATTCACCCCTCCACTTT.

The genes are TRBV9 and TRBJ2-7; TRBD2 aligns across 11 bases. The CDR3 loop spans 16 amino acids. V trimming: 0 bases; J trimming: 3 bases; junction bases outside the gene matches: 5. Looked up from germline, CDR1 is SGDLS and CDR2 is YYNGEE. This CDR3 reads CASSVGSSGGIYEQYF. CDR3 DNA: TGTGCCAGCAGCGTAGGTTCTAGCGGGGGGATCTACGAGCAGTACTTC.

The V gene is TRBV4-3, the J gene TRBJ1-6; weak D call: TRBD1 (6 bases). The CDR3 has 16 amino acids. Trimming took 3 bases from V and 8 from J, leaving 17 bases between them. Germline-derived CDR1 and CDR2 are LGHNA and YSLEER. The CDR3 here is CASSHNTRRQDSPLHF. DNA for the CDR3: TGCGCCAGCAGCCACAACACTAGACGACAGGATTCACCCCTCCACTTT.

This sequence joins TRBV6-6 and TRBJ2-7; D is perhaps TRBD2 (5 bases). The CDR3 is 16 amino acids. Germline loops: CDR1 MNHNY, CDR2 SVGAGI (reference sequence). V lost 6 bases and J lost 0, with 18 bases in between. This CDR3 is CASSRLAGYSSYEQYF. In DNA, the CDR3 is TGTGCCAGCAGCCGCCTGGCGGGCTATAGCTCCTACGAGCAGTACTTC.

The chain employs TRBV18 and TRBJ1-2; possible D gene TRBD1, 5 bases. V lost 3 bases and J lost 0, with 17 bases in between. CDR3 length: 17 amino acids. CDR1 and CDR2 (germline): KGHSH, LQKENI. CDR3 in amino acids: CASSPRTSSITNYGYTF. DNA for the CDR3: TGTGCCAGCTCACCGCGGACATCCTCGATTACTAACTATGGCTACACCTTC.

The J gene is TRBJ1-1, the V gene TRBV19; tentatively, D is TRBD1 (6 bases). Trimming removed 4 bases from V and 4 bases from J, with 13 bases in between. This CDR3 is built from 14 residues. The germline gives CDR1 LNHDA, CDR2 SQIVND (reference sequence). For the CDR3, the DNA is TGTGCCAGTAGTAGGCACAGGGAGATCACTGAAGCTTTCTTT. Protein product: CASSRHREITEAFF.

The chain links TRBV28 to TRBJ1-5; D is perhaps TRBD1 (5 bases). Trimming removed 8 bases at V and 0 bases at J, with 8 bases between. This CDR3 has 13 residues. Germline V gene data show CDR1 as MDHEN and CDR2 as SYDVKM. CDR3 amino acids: CASDSYSNQPQHF. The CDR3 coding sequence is TGTGCCAGCGACAGTTATAGCAATCAGCCCCAGCATTTT.

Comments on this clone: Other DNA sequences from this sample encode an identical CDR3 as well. DNA of the CDR3: TGTGCCAGCAGCTTGACCGGGACAGGGGTATACGAGCAGTACTTC. Amino acids: CASSLTGTGVYEQYF. The chain links TRBV7-9 to TRBJ2-7; 10 bases agree with TRBD1. J lost 4 bases, V lost 3 bases, and 6 bases had no gene match. The germline gives CDR1 SEHNR, CDR2 FQNEAQ (reference sequence). This CDR3 comprises 15 residues.

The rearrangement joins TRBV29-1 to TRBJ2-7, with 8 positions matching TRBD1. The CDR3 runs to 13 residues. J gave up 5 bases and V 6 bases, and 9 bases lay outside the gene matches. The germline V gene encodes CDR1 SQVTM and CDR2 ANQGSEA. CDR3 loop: CSVGDRRSDEQYF. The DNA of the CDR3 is TGCAGCGTGGGGGACAGGAGGAGCGACGAGCAGTACTTC.

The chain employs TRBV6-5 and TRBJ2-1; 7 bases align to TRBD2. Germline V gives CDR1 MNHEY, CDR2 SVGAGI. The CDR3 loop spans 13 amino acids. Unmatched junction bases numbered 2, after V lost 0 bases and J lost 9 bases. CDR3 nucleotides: TGTGCCAGCAGTTACTCTGGGGGGGGTGAGCAGTTCTTC. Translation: CASSYSGGGEQFF.

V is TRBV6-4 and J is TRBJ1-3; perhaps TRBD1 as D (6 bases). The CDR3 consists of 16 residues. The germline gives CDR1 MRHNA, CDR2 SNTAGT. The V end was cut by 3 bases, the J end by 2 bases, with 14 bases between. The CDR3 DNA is TGTGCCAGCAGTGATTCAGGGGAATCAGCTGGAAACACCATATATTTT. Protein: CASSDSGESAGNTIYF.